This TCR beta chain was sequenced in a study of response to subunit inactivated influenza vaccine. TCRdb reanalysed the RT-PCR reads using MiXCR and keeps one entry per CDR3 protein. This sample carries 500,000 to 600,000 distinct CDR3 sequences, roughly 8.2% of them seen once, and the ten largest clones take 13%. This clonotype showed up just a few times. No antigen is known for it. Between the trimmed V and J ends, which lost 9 bases and 1 base, there was a span of 9 bases. Germline CDR1 reads WSHSY; CDR2 reads SAAADI. The CDR3 is 12 amino acids. Findings and limits, study-wide: It was suggested by the authors that few new T cells are recruited by each seasonal influenza vaccination.

Sequenced here: PBMCs from blood, sampled roughly 24 months after vaccination. This sequence joins TRBV10-2 and TRBJ1-1; D gene ambiguous. This TCR was recovered from a man between 45 and 75 years old who received an inactivated influenza vaccine. This CDR3 reads CASRLTNTEAFF. Written as DNA, the CDR3 is TGCGCCAGTAGACTTACGAACACTGAAGCTTTCTTT.